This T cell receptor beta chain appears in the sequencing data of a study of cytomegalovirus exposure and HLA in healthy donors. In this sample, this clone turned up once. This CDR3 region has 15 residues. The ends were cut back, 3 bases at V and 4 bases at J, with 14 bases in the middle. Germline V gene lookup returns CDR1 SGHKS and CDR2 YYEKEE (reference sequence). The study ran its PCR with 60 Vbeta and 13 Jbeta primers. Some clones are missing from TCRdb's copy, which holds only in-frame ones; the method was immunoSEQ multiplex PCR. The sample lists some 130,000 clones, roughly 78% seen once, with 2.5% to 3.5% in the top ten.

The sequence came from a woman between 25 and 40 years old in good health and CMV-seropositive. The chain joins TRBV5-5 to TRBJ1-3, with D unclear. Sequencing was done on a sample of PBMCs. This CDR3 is CASSSHPGSGNTIYF. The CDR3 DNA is TGTGCCAGCAGCTCACACCCAGGCTCCGGAAACACCATATATTTT.